This TCR beta chain was recorded in a study of shared clonotypes between healthy human individuals. About the research overall: Samples came from two female and a few male donors aged 18 to 49.

Free of recent acute infections or vaccinations, the donors were healthy HIV-negative adults. Findings and limits, study-wide: How much donors shared clonotypes was expected to be affected by sequencing depth.

This CDR3 region has 20 residues. Germline V lookup: CDR1 SGDLS, CDR2 YYNGEE. With 3 bases clipped from V and 2 bases from J, the junction kept 20 bases outside the gene matches. Details on this clone: Antigen: not known.

Each unsorted PBMC replicate got 300 ng genomic DNA, roughly 29,000 genomes. Profiling relied on immunoSEQ multiplex PCR, and the TCRdb table lists in-frame clones only, not all of them. The repertoire holds about half a million clones, with about 84% as singletons. The TCR sequence derives from a woman aged 40 to 50 in good health. Some clones in this sample may be carry-over from other donors' samples. Specimen: PBMCs. The chain recombines TRBV9 with TRBJ2-5; 9 nucleotides align to TRBD2. CDR3 amino acids: CASSAVASSIAGGPQETQYF. In DNA form, the CDR3 reads TGTGCCAGCAGCGCAGTAGCCTCCTCCATCGCGGGAGGGCCTCAAGAGACCCAGTACTTC.